The 31 T cell receptor beta chains below all came from one sample that was sequenced in a study of T cells in localized non-small cell lung cancer. TCRdb keeps only in-frame clones here, not all; method: immunoSEQ multiplex PCR. The data hold roughly 8,400 clones, with about 91% observed a single time. Material: peripheral blood mononuclear cells, obtained before any cancer treatment. These receptors came from a male donor at least 60 years old with stage II lung adenocarcinoma.

The V and J genes are TRBV11-2 and TRBJ1-5, with D possibly being TRBD1 (5 bases). The germline V and J ends were trimmed by 2 bases and 4 bases, with 12 bases remaining between them. This CDR3 comprises 15 residues. Germline V lookup: CDR1 SGHAT, CDR2 FQNNGV. CDR3 nucleotide sequence: TGTGCCAGCAGCTTAACTGGGGGTGGGAATCAGCCCCAGCATTTT. It specifies CASSLTGGGNQPQHF.

CDR3: CASSGRSGVNTEAFF. In DNA form, the CDR3 reads TGTGCCAGCTCAGGGCGATCGGGGGTGAACACTGAAGCTTTCTTT. The rearrangement joins TRBV18 to TRBJ1-1; D possibly corresponds to TRBD1 (5 bases). V lost 5 bases to trimming and J lost 0 bases, with 13 bases between them. The CDR3 runs 15 residues. CDR1 and CDR2 from the germline V gene are KGHSH and LQKENI. Looking up the rest from reference TRBV18 and TRBJ1-1 gives the full variable domain: NAGVMQNPRHLVRRRGQEARLRCSPMKGHSHVYWYRQLPEEGLKFMVYLQKENIIDESGMPKERFSAEFPKEGPSILRIQQVVRGDSAAYFCASSGRSGVNTEAFFGQGTRLTVV.

This rearrangement joins TRBV19 to TRBJ2-1; 9 bases agree with TRBD2. Germline values: CDR1 LNHDA, CDR2 SQIVND (reference sequence). This CDR3 comprises 14 residues. J lost 5 bases, V lost 5 bases, and 4 bases had no gene match. The CDR3 DNA follows: TGTGCCAGTAGTCTAGCGGGGAGGAACAATGAGCAGTTCTTC. This encodes CASSLAGRNNEQFF.

The chain couples TRBV7-2 to TRBJ2-7; 9 bases line up with TRBD1. The CDR3 totals 14 residues. Trimming at V came to 3 bases and at J to 5 bases, leaving 5 bases not matched to a gene. CDR1 and CDR2 (germline): SGHTA, FQGNSA. CDR3 DNA: TGTGCCAGCAGCTTCCGGGACAGGGTCCACGAGCAGTACTTC. Translation gives CASSFRDRVHEQYF.

The chain couples TRBV6-4 to TRBJ2-7; 11 nucleotides agree with TRBD1. The CDR3 contains 15 residues. Germline V gene lookup returns CDR1 MRHNA and CDR2 SNTAGT. After removal of 9 bases from V and 3 bases from J, the junction contained 10 bases not matched to a gene. Here the CDR3 reads CARAQGQGVRYEQYF. The CDR3 DNA follows: TGTGCCAGGGCCCAGGGACAGGGGGTTCGCTACGAGCAGTACTTC.

This clone occurred once. The chain joins TRBV7-9 to TRBJ1-6; D may be TRBD1 (6 bases). The ends were cut back, 1 base at V and 7 bases at J, with 11 bases in the middle. Germline-derived CDR1 and CDR2 are SEHNR and FQNEAQ (reference sequence). The CDR3 is made up of 15 amino acids. CDR3 DNA sequence: TGTGCCAGCAGCTTAGGGGGGGCGCAGAATTCACCCCTCCACTTT. Encoded protein: CASSLGGAQNSPLHF.

The CDR3 DNA is TGTGCCAGCAGTCCTCTAAGTCCGAACACCGGGGAGCTGTTTTTT. It translates to CASSPLSPNTGELFF. The chain carries TRBV6-5 and TRBJ2-2; D gene ambiguous. The CDR3 spans 15 residues. Germline V gene lookup returns CDR1 MNHEY and CDR2 SVGAGI. V was trimmed by 5 bases and J by 0 bases, leaving 10 bases between them.

The chain recombines TRBV5-6 with TRBJ1-1; no clear D gene. This CDR3 comprises 14 residues. Looked up from germline, CDR1 is SGHDT and CDR2 is YYEEEE. The V end lost 4 bases, the J end lost 5 bases, and 15 bases lay between the germline ends. CDR3 in amino acids: CASSPPLGSTEAFF. The CDR3 DNA reads TGTGCCAGCAGCCCCCCGCTCGGGTCGACTGAAGCTTTCTTT.

The chain uses TRBV7-3 and TRBJ2-2, with 11 bases identical to TRBD2. V gave up 8 bases and J gave up 0 bases; unmatched junction bases: 5. The germline V gene has CDR1 SGHTA and CDR2 FQGTGA. This CDR3 has 16 amino acids. CDR3 DNA sequence: TGTGCCAGCGGCCTACTAGCGGGGGCGAACACCGGGGAGCTGTTTTTT. It yields the protein CASGLLAGANTGELFF.

The rearrangement joins TRBV7-8 to TRBJ1-4; unclear D gene. Germline assignment: CDR1 SGHVS and CDR2 FQNEAQ. The V end lost 4 bases, the J end lost 4 bases, and 10 bases lay between the germline ends. This CDR3 has 14 amino acids. CDR3 residues: CASSSRNSNEKLFF. CDR3 coding DNA: TGTGCCAGCAGCTCGAGGAATAGTAATGAAAAACTGTTTTTT.

The chain links TRBV4-1 to TRBJ2-5, with 13 bases matching TRBD2. V was pared by 5 bases and J by 1 base, with 10 bases of the junction left unmatched. Germline CDR1 is MGHRA and CDR2 is YSYEKL. CDR3 length: 18 amino acids. The CDR3, as DNA: TGCGCCAGCAGCGAGGGGGGACTAGCGGGGTTATTCCAAGAGACCCAGTACTTC. Residues: CASSEGGLAGLFQETQYF.

The J gene is TRBJ2-2, the V gene TRBV2; D is perhaps TRBD1 or TRBD2 (5 bases each). V was cut by 8 bases and J by 0 bases, with 13 bases left in between. CDR1 and CDR2 from the germline V gene are SNHLY and FYNNEI. The CDR3 sequence is 15 residues long. This CDR3 is CASRTGTANTGELFF. CDR3 bases: TGTGCCAGCCGGACTGGGACGGCGAACACCGGGGAGCTGTTTTTT.

The chain carries TRBV18 and TRBJ1-1; 7 positions match TRBD1. This CDR3 spans 13 amino acids. Germline CDR1 KGHSH, CDR2 LQKENI. V trimming: 5 bases; J trimming: 0 bases; junction bases outside the gene matches: 0. The CDR3 protein is CASSRGLNTEAFF. CDR3 DNA sequence: TGTGCCAGCTCAAGGGGGCTGAACACTGAAGCTTTCTTT.

This clone was recorded once. J is TRBJ1-1 and V is TRBV19; a possible D gene is TRBD1 (5 bases). CDR3 length equals 16 residues. V lost 4 bases, J lost 8 bases, and 23 bases lay in between. Germline values: CDR1 LNHDA, CDR2 SQIVND (reference sequence). The CDR3 is CASSTLARGDNQEAFF. The CDR3 DNA reads as TGTGCCAGTAGTACTCTTGCGAGGGGCGATAATCAAGAAGCTTTCTTT.

The rearrangement uses TRBV10-3 and TRBJ1-6; 7 positions agree with TRBD1. This CDR3 contains 14 residues. J lost 5 bases, V lost 10 bases, and 8 bases had no gene match. Germline lookup yields CDR1 ENHRY and CDR2 SYGVKD. This CDR3 reads CATTGTEDNSPLHF. CDR3 nucleotides: TGTGCCACGACCGGGACAGAGGATAATTCACCCCTCCACTTT.

The CDR3 protein is CASSPLGGRVLETQYF. The DNA for the CDR3 is TGTGCCAGCAGCCCTCTTGGGGGAAGGGTCTTAGAGACCCAGTACTTC. V gene TRBV11-2 combines with J gene TRBJ2-5, with D perhaps given as TRBD1 or TRBD2 (5 bases each). Deletions cut 5 bases from V and 4 bases from J, with 20 bases between. The CDR3 totals 16 residues. In germline, CDR1 is SGHAT, CDR2 FQNNGV.

This chain uses TRBV7-9 with TRBJ2-3; D gene ambiguous. The germline V gene encodes CDR1 SEHNR and CDR2 FQNEAQ (reference sequence). The CDR3 spans 14 residues. Between the trimmed V and J ends, which lost 6 bases and 6 bases, there was a span of 16 bases. The CDR3 region is CASREEGFMDTQYF. CDR3 nucleotides: TGTGCCAGCAGAGAGGAAGGGTTTATGGATACGCAGTATTTT.

The J gene is TRBJ1-5, the V gene TRBV2; no clear D gene. The CDR3 spans 13 residues. Between the trimmed V and J ends, which lost 6 bases and 4 bases, there was a span of 10 bases. Germline assignment: CDR1 SNHLY and CDR2 FYNNEI. CDR3 in amino acids: CASRVEANQPQHF. In nucleotides, the CDR3 is TGTGCCAGCAGGGTAGAGGCTAATCAGCCCCAGCATTTT.

The gene calls are TRBV30 and TRBJ1-2; D gene ambiguous. The CDR3 length is 12 residues. V lost 0 bases and J 5 bases, leaving 7 bases between the germline ends. The germline CDR1 and CDR2 sequences are GTSNPN and SVGIG (reference sequence). In DNA form, the CDR3 reads TGTGCCTGGAGTGTCCGGGCTTATGGCTACACCTTC. Translation: CAWSVRAYGYTF.

The chain recombines TRBV7-2 with TRBJ1-1; D unresolved. V was clipped by 2 bases and J by 6 bases, with 16 bases between them. The CDR3 is made up of 15 amino acids. Germline lookup yields CDR1 SGHTA and CDR2 FQGNSA. The CDR3 is CASSLSSNHAAEAFF. DNA of the CDR3: TGTGCCAGCAGCTTATCCTCAAATCACGCGGCTGAAGCTTTCTTT.

The J gene is TRBJ1-1, the V gene TRBV29-1, with D unresolved. Trimming took off 5 bases at V and 4 bases at J, with 11 bases between the two ends. Germline loops: CDR1 SQVTM, CDR2 ANQGSEA. The CDR3 spans 12 residues. The CDR3 nucleotides read TGCAGCGTTTTATTCTCCGTCACTGAAGCTTTCTTT. Its protein product is CSVLFSVTEAFF.

The chain carries TRBV7-2 and TRBJ2-5; possible D gene TRBD1, 6 bases. The CDR3 totals 14 residues. V was pared by 0 bases and J by 5 bases, with 10 bases between. Germline CDR1 and CDR2: SGHTA and FQGNSA. CDR3 protein: CASSLAQGSETQYF. The CDR3 DNA sequence: TGTGCCAGCAGCTTAGCCCAGGGGTCGGAGACCCAGTACTTC.

The J gene is TRBJ2-2, the V gene TRBV9; D ambiguous. V was clipped by 3 bases and J by 5 bases, with 14 bases between them. Per germline, CDR1 SGDLS and CDR2 YYNGEE. The CDR3 contains 15 residues. CDR3 sequence reads: CASSGGLPFTGELFF. CDR3 nucleotides: TGTGCCAGCAGCGGTGGTCTTCCCTTTACCGGGGAGCTGTTTTTT.

CDR3 DNA: TGTGCCAGCAGCTCCGACGGGAACTACGAGCAGTACTTC. Amino acid sequence: CASSSDGNYEQYF. The chain has TRBV6-6 and TRBJ2-7; D might be TRBD2 (5 bases). The germline V and J ends were trimmed by 6 bases and 3 bases, with 12 bases remaining between them. Germline V gene data show CDR1 as MNHNY and CDR2 as SVGAGI (reference sequence). CDR3 length: 13 residues.

V usage is TRBV19 and J usage is TRBJ1-1; TRBD1 matches 9 bases. Germline trimming cut 7 bases from V and 6 bases from J; bases unmatched to any gene: 9. Germline lookup yields CDR1 LNHDA and CDR2 SQIVND (reference sequence). CDR3 length: 14 residues. In nucleotides, the CDR3 is TGTGCCAGTACCGACAACAGGGGGCAGGCTGAAGCTTTCTTT. This codes for CASTDNRGQAEAFF.

The chain uses TRBV5-4 and TRBJ1-5; D possibly corresponds to TRBD1 (6 bases). CDR1 and CDR2 from the germline V gene are SGHNT and YYREEE (reference sequence). This CDR3 region has 15 residues. Trimming cost V 0 bases and J 5 bases, with 12 bases left between them. The CDR3 is CASSLDRAGYQPQHF. CDR3 DNA sequence: TGTGCCAGCAGCTTGGACAGGGCGGGGTATCAGCCCCAGCATTTT.

The chain combines TRBV6-5 with TRBJ2-7, with D perhaps matching TRBD1 or TRBD2 (5 bases each). The CDR3 covers 14 residues. Looked up from germline, CDR1 is MNHEY and CDR2 is SVGAGI. Trimming removed 0 bases at V and 3 bases at J, with 9 bases between. CDR3 nucleotide sequence: TGTGCCAGCAGTTACTCCGGGGCGATCTACGAGCAGTACTTC. This encodes CASSYSGAIYEQYF.

J is TRBJ1-3 and V is TRBV4-1; the D is unclear. Germline lookup yields CDR1 MGHRA and CDR2 YSYEKL. Trimming removed 2 bases from V and 0 bases from J, with 14 bases in between. CDR3 length: 17 residues. The CDR3 region is CASSQLPLTDSGNTIYF. DNA for the CDR3: TGCGCCAGCAGCCAACTACCCCTGACGGACTCTGGAAACACCATATATTTT.

A remark on this clone: The identical CDR3 is also encoded by other nucleotide sequences in the sample. CDR3 protein: CASGGQGNQPQHF. The CDR3 nucleotides read TGTGCCAGCGGCGGACAGGGCAATCAGCCCCAGCATTTT. This chain connects TRBV6-1 to TRBJ1-5; 7 bases fit TRBD1. The junction had 3 bases not matched to a gene; V was cut back by 8 bases and J by 2 bases. The CDR3 runs to 13 residues. The germline CDR1 and CDR2 sequences are MNHNS and SASEGT.

The CDR3 protein is CSVEGQGNTEAFF. The DNA for the CDR3 is TGCAGCGTTGAGGGACAGGGGAACACTGAAGCTTTCTTT. The rearrangement links TRBV29-1 to TRBJ1-1, with TRBD1 matching 9 bases. CDR1 and CDR2 (germline): SQVTM, ANQGSEA. The CDR3 loop spans 13 amino acids. The ends lost 3 bases at V and 1 base at J; junction bases unmatched: 0.

The J gene is TRBJ1-3, the V gene TRBV7-9; possibly TRBD1 for D (6 bases). The CDR3 contains 14 residues. Trimming took off 5 bases at V and 3 bases at J, with 11 bases between the two ends. The germline gives CDR1 SEHNR, CDR2 FQNEAQ (reference sequence). The CDR3 DNA reads TGTGCCAGCAGCCAGGACAGACTTGGAAACACCATATATTTT. It encodes CASSQDRLGNTIYF.